Listed here is a single T cell receptor (beta chain). The target antigen is unknown. V was clipped by 5 bases and J by 10 bases, with 12 bases between them. The CDR3 length is 12 residues. Germline V lookup: CDR1 SNHLY, CDR2 FYNNEI. The sample belongs to a study of CD4+ T cells in melanoma. Regarding the study as a whole: A reported correlation linked neoantigen-specific CD4+ T cells to CD8+, macrophage and B cell function. Neoantigen-specific CD4+ T cells in melanoma reportedly had diverse differentiation states.

Sequencing used immunoSEQ multiplex PCR; TCRdb keeps in-frame clones, though not all of them. The table has some 120,000 clones, over 80% seen once; the top ten hold around 3.3%. The chain combines TRBV2 with TRBJ2-1; no definite D call. Material for sequencing was peripheral blood. The TCR originated in a human donor with melanoma. The CDR3 nucleotides are TGTGCCAGCAGTATGAGTCGACCCGAGCAGTTCTTC. Translating it yields CASSMSRPEQFF.